This record looks at one T cell receptor beta chain sequence and its context. Its target is not known. TCRdb analysed the RT-PCR reads with MiXCR anew, one entry per CDR3 protein. Of a few hundred thousand distinct CDR3 sequences in the sample, 20% to 25% were seen once. These data belong to a study of response to subunit inactivated influenza vaccine. Study-level findings and limits: Authors suggested each seasonal flu vaccination may recruit only limited numbers of new T cells.

Trimming shortened V by 2 bases and J by 3 bases, and 8 bases separated the two germline ends. The CDR3 length is 13 residues. Per the germline V gene, CDR1 is SGHAT and CDR2 is FQNNGV. The V call is TRBV11-2, the J call TRBJ2-7; no clear D. The sequence derives from a man in his fifties or sixties who received an inactivated influenza vaccine. This material consisted of PBMCs from blood, taken less than 22 months after vaccination. The CDR3 DNA follows: TGTGCCAGCAGCTTAACTGATGTCTACGAGCAGTACTTC. This sequence encodes CASSLTDVYEQYF. Full variable domain (rest looked up from reference TRBV11-2 and TRBJ2-7): EAGVAQSPRYKIIEKRQSVAFWCNPISGHATLYWYQQILGQGPKLLIQFQNNGVVDDSQLPKDRFSAERLKGVDSTLKIQPAKLEDSAVYLCASSLTDVYEQYFGPGTRLTVT.